This T cell receptor (beta chain) was recorded in a study of shared clonotypes between healthy human individuals. On the study more broadly: Three plates each covered CD4 naive and memory; CD8 naive two, CD8 memory one. General study findings and limits: Memory subsets generally showed smaller estimated richness than naive subsets did.

Generated by immunoSEQ multiplex PCR, the TCRdb table keeps only in-frame clones and is missing some. The data show roughly 810,000 clones, around 96% seen once. As to this clone: What it binds is unknown.

Naive-designated CD8 cells lacked CD45RO, were positively enriched for CCR7, and omitted terminally differentiated effector memory CD45RA+ cells. The CDR3 contains 15 residues. Germline V gene sequence: CDR1 SGHTA, CDR2 FQGNSA. The V and J ends lost 2 bases and 5 bases respectively, with 12 bases between them. The genes are TRBV7-2 and TRBJ1-4, with unresolved D. The sequence derives from a young man in good health. Sequencing was performed on naive CD8+ T cells sorted from blood. This CDR3 reads CASSLMGSTNEKLFF. DNA for the CDR3: TGTGCCAGCAGCTTAATGGGATCGACGAATGAAAAACTGTTTTTT.